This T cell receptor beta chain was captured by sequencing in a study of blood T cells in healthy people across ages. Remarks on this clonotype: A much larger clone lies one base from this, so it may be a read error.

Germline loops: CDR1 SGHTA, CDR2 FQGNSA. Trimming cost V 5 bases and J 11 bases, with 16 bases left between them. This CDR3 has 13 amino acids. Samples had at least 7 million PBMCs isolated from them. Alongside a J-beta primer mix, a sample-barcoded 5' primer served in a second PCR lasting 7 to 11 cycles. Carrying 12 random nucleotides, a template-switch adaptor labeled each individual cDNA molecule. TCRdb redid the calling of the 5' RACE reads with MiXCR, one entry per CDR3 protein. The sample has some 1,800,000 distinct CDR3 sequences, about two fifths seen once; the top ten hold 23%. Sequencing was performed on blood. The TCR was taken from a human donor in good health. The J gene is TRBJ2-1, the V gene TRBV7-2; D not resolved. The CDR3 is CASSSFQRGKQFF. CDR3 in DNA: TGTGCCAGCAGCAGTTTCCAACGTGGTAAGCAGTTCTTC.